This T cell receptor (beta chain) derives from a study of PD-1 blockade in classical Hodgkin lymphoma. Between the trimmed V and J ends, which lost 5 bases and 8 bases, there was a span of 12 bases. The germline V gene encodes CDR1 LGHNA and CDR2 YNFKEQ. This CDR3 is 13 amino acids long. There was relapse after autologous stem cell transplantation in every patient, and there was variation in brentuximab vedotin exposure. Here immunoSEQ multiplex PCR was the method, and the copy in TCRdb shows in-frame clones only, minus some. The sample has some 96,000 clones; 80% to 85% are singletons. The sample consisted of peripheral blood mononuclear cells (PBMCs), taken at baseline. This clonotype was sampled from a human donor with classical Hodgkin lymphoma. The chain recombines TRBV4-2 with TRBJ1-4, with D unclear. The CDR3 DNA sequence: TGTGCCAGCAGCGTAAAACGGGGAGAAAAACTGTTTTTT. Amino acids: CASSVKRGEKLFF.